Here is one T cell receptor (beta chain) with its context. This receptor's antigen is unknown. No much larger clone exists at a distance of one base, and base qualities are not known. These data originate in a study of CD8+ T cells in alopecia areata (dated 2018 in TCRdb). For context, the study as a whole: The treated patients, all with moderate-to-severe alopecia areata, were enrolled in an open-label pilot trial of oral tofacitinib given at 5 to 10 mg twice daily. Tofacitinib-treated patients had biopsies at baseline and at 4 and 24 weeks of treatment, with a later scalp biopsy in several patients. Scalp clonality was compared across normal scalp (n=4), patchy alopecia areata scalp (n=8), and alopecia totalis/universalis scalp (n=8). RNA was extracted with the PAXgene miRNA kit for fixed scalp, the miRNeasy kit for PBMCs, and the RNeasy kit for mouse skin. Amplification of TCRbeta CDR3 regions was done by immunoSEQ multiplex PCR using 35 Vbeta forward primers and 13 Jbeta reverse primers. Scalp tissue and sorted CD4+ and CD8+ peripheral blood T cells from patchy and totalis/universalis alopecia areata patients and from healthy controls were covered by human TCRbeta sequencing. Tofacitinib was administered for 6 to 18 months, and 6 months of follow-up off drug were then conducted to assess delayed response and recurrence. High-throughput TCRbeta sequencing was used to examine T cell clonal expansion in alopecia areata in both the C3H/HeJ mouse model and human patients.

Points the paper makes about the study in general: Scalp TCR repertoire analysis is complicated because resident alphabeta T cells in normal human skin are also sequenced, whereas mouse skin is dominated by gammadelta T cells. Higher clonality and more expanded CD8+ clones were observed in lesional scalp than in normal scalp, particularly in alopecia totalis/universalis, a finding suggestive of antigenic drive. Shared TCR sequences between patients were less evident than in mice, which may be partly attributable to HLA diversity in the patient population.

The CDR3 measures 15 amino acids from cysteine to phenylalanine. Of the read, only the CDR3 DNA is kept; its 45 bases are in frame from base 1. CDR1 and CDR2, per the germline V gene (reference sequence), are SEHNR and FQNEAQ. Cut back by 5 bases and 8 bases, the V and J ends lie 16 bases apart. From alopecia areata patients, peripheral blood was collected along with lesional scalp punch biopsies. PBMCs were separated by density centrifugation and stained for CD3, CD4 and CD8, after which CD4+ and CD8+ T cells were sorted on a FACSAria. Library preparation employed the immunoSEQ multiplex PCR assay. RNA was extracted from all samples and reverse transcribed into cDNA, which served as template for TCR sequencing. First-strand cDNA was synthesized using SuperScript III with a 2:1 mix of oligo-dT and random hexamers. Amplification bias was assessed with a synthetic immune receptor repertoire, and residual bias was removed computationally. Per the authors' processing: Raw reads were preprocessed to remove errors, and CDR3 was defined according to IMGT conventions as the region from the conserved cysteine to phenylalanine. Clonality was calculated as 1 minus Shannon entropy normalized by log2 of the number of productive unique TCRs. Scalp TCRbeta sequences were cross-referenced with sorted blood CD4 and CD8 repertoires so that the CD4 or CD8 identity of scalp clones could be inferred. TCRdb took over this immuneACCESS table, retaining in-frame rearrangements with V and J assigned. Such tables are incomplete; in checked studies, under half of the missing clones stem from an unresolved V gene, and the remainder is unexplained. The DNA was the basis for D and trimming; V, J and clone size are from that table. Within this sample are more than 85,000 clones, with over 40% of them counted one time only. The ten largest clones represent 0.79% of the sample.

The specimen was CD4+ T cells sorted from blood. The chain is assembled from TRBV7-9 and TRBJ1-6, with the D gene not clear enough to name. This clonotype was obtained from a human donor with alopecia areata. The DNA reads TGTGCCAGCAGCCCGGCCGGCTTGTCAGATTCACCCCTCCACTTT. Its protein is CASSPAGLSDSPLHF.